This T cell receptor (beta chain) was captured in a study of cytotoxic CD8 clonotypes in ibrutinib-treated CLL. Overall study: The patient breakdown showed approximately ten relapsed/refractory and around 16 treatment-naive cases, with 17 IGHV unmutated. Study-level points and caveats: Under treatment, the uncommon public clonotypes either contracted or remained stable.

This clone showed up just a few times. Antigen: not known. Sequenced by immunoSEQ multiplex PCR; TCRdb stores in-frame clones only, minus some. This sample has some 46,000 clones, with 60% to 75% found just once. This CDR3 is built from 17 residues. Per germline, CDR1 SGHVS and CDR2 FNYEAQ. The V and J ends lost 5 bases and 8 bases, in that order; junction bases with no gene match: 14. The sequenced sample was PBMCs, obtained after 12 months of ibrutinib treatment. The TCR originated in a human donor with chronic lymphocytic leukemia. The chain couples TRBV7-6 to TRBJ2-5, with 13 bases identical to TRBD2. DNA of the CDR3: TGTGCCAGCAGCCCGCGTGGAGGACTAGCGGGGGACAATACCCAGTACTTC. Translated: CASSPRGGLAGDNTQYF.